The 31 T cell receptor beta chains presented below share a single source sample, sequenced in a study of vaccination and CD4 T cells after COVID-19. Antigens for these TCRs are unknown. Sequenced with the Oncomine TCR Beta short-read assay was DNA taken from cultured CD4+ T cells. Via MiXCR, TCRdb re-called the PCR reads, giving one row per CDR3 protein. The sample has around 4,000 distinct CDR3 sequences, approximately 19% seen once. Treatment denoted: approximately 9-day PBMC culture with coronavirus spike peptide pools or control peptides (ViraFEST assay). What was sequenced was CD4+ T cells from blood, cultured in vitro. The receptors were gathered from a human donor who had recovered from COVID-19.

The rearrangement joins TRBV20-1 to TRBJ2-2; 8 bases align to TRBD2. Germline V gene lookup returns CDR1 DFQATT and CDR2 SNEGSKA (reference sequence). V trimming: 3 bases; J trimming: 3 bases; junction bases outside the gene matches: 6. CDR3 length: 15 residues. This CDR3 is CSARTGGADTGELFF. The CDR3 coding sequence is TGCAGTGCTAGGACCGGGGGGGCCGACACCGGGGAGCTGTTTTTT.

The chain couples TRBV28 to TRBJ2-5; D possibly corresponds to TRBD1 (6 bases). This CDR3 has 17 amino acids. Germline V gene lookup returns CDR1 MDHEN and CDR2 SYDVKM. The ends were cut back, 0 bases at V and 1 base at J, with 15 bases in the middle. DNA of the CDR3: TGTGCCAGCAGTTTATGGGGGACACACCGGGGCCAAGAGACCCAGTACTTC. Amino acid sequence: CASSLWGTHRGQETQYF.

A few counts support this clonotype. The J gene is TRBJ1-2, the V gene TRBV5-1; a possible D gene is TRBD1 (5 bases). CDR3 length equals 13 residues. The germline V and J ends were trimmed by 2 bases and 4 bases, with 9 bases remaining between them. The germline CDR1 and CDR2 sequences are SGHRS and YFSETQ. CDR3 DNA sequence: TGCGCCAGCAGCTTTGATAGGGGCTATGGCTACACCTTC. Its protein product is CASSFDRGYGYTF.

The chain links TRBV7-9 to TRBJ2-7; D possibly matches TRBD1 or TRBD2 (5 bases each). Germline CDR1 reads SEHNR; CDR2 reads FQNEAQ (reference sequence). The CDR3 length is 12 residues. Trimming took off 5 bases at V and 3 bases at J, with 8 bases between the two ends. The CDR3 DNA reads TGTGCCAGCAGCGGGGACGGCTACGAGCAGTACTTC. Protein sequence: CASSGDGYEQYF.

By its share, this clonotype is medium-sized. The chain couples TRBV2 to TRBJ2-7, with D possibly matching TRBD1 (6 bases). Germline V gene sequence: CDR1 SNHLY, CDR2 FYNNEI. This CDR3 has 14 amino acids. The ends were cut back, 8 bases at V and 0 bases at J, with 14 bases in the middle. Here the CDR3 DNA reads TGTGCCAGCCGCCGGACAGATAACTCCTACGAGCAGTACTTC. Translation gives CASRRTDNSYEQYF.

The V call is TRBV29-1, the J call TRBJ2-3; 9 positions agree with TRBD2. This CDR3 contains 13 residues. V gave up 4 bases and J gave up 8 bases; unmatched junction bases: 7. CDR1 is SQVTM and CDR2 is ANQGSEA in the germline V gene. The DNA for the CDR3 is TGCAGCGTTGGCCAGCGGGGGGACCCTACGCAGTATTTT. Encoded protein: CSVGQRGDPTQYF.

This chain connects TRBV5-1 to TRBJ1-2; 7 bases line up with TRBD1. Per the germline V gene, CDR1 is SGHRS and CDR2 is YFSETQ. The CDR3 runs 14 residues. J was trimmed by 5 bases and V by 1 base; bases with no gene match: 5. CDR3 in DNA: TGCGCCAGCAGCTTGTGGGCAGGGGGTTATGGCTACACCTTC. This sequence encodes CASSLWAGGYGYTF. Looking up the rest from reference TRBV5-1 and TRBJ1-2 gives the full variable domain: KAGVTQTPRYLIKTRGQQVTLSCSPISGHRSVSWYQQTPGQGLQFLFEYFSETQRNKGNFPGRFSGRQFSNSRSEMNVSTLELGDSALYLCASSLWAGGYGYTFGSGTRLTVV.

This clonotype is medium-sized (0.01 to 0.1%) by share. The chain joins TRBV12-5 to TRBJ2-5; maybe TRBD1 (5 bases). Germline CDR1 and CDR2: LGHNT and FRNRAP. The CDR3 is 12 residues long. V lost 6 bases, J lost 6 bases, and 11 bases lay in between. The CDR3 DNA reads TGTGCTAGTGGCAGGGCCTGGCAGACCCAGTACTTC. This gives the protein CASGRAWQTQYF.

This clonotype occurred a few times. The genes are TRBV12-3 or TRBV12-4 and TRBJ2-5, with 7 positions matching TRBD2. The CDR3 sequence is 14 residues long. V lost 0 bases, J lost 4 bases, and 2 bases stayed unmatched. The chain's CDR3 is CASSLAGGGETQYF. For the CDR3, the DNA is TGTGCCAGCAGTTTAGCAGGCGGGGGAGAGACCCAGTACTTC.

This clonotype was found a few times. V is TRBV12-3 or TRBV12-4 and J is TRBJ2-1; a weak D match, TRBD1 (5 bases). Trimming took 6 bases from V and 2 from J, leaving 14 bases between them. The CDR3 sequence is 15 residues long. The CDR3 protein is CASSWGPSTYNEQFF. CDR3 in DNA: TGTGCCAGCAGCTGGGGCCCTTCAACCTACAATGAGCAGTTCTTC.

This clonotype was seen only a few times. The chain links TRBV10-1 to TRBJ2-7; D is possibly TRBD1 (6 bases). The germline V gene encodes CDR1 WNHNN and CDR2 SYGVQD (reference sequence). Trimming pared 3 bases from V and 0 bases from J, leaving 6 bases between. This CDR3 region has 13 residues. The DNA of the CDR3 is TGCGCCAGCAGTGAAGGGGGCTCCTACGAGCAGTACTTC. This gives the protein CASSEGGSYEQYF.

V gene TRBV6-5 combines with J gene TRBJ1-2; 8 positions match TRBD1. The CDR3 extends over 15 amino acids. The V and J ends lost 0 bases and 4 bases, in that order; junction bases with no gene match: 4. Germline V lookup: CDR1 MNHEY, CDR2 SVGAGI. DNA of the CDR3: TGTGCCAGCAGTTACTCCCACAGGGGGGTCTATGGCTACACCTTC. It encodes CASSYSHRGVYGYTF.

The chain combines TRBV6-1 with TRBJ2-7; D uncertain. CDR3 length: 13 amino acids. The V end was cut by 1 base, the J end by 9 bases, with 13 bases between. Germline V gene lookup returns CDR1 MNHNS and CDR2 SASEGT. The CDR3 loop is CASSEERIKGQYF. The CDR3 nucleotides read TGTGCCAGCAGTGAAGAACGGATCAAGGGGCAGTACTTC.

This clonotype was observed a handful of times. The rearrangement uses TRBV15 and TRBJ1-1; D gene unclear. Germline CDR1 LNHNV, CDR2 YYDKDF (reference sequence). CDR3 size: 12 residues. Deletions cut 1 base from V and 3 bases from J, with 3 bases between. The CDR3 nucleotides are TGTGCCACCAGCAGAGCCTACACTGAAGCTTTCTTT. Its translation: CATSRAYTEAFF.

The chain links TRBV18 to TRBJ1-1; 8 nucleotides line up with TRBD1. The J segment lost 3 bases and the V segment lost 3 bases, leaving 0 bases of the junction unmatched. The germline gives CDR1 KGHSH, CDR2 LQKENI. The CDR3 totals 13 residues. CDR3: CASSPGQDTEAFF. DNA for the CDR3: TGTGCCAGCTCACCGGGACAGGACACTGAAGCTTTCTTT.

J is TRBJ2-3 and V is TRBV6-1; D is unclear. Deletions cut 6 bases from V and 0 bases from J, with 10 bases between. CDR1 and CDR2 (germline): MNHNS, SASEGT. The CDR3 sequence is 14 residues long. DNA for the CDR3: TGTGCCAGCAGGGCATTTCAAAGCACAGATACGCAGTATTTT. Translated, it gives CASRAFQSTDTQYF.

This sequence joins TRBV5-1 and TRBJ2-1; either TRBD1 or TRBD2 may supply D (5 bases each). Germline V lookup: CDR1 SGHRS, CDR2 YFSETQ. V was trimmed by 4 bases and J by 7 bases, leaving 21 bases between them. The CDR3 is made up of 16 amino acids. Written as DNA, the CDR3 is TGCGCCAGCAGCCATGGGCCAGGGAGTAGGGGAAATGAGCAGTTCTTC. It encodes CASSHGPGSRGNEQFF.

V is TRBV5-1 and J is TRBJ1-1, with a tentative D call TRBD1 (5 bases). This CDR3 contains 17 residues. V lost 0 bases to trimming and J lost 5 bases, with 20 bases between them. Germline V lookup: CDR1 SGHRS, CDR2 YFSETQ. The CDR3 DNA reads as TGCGCCAGCAGCTTGGGTTCTAGGGGCCCCATTGTAACTGAAGCTTTCTTT. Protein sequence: CASSLGSRGPIVTEAFF. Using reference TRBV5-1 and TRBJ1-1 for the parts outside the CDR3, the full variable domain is KAGVTQTPRYLIKTRGQQVTLSCSPISGHRSVSWYQQTPGQGLQFLFEYFSETQRNKGNFPGRFSGRQFSNSRSEMNVSTLELGDSALYLCASSLGSRGPIVTEAFFGQGTRLTVV.

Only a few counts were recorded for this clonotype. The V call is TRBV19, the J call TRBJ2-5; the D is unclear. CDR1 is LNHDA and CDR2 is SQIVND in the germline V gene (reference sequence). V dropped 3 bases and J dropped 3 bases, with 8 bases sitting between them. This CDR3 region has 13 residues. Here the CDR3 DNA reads TGTGCCAGTAGTATCGGCCTAGAAGAGACCCAGTACTTC. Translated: CASSIGLEETQYF. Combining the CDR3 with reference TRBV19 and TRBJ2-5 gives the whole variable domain DGGITQSPKYLFRKEGQNVTLSCEQNLNHDAMYWYRQDPGQGLRLIYYSQIVNDFQKGDIAEGYSVSREKKESFPLTVTSAQKNPTAFYLCASSIGLEETQYFGPGTRLLVL.

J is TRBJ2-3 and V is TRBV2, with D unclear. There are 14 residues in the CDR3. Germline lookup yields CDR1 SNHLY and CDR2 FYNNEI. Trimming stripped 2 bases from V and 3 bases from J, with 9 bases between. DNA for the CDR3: TGTGCCAGCAGTGAAAGGGTGGGGACAGATACGCAGTATTTT. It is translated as CASSERVGTDTQYF.

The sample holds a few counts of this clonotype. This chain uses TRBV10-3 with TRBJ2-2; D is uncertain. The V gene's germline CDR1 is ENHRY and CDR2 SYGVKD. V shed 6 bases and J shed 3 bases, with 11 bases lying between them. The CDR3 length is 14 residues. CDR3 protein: CAIRTTLYTGELFF. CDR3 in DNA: TGTGCCATCAGGACGACTTTATACACCGGGGAGCTGTTTTTT.

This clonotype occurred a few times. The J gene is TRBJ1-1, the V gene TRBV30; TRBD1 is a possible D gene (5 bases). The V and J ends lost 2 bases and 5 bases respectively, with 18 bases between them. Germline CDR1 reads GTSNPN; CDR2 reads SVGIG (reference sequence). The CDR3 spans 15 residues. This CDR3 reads CAWSPGRRAGTEAFF. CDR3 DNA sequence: TGTGCCTGGAGTCCAGGGAGGAGAGCGGGGACTGAAGCTTTCTTT.

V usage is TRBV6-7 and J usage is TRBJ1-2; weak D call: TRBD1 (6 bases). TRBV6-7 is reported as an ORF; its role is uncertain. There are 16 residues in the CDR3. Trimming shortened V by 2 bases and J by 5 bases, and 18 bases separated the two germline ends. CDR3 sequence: CASSYGGGESVYGYTF. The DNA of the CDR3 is TGTGCCAGCAGTTACGGAGGGGGAGAGTCGGTTTATGGCTACACCTTC.

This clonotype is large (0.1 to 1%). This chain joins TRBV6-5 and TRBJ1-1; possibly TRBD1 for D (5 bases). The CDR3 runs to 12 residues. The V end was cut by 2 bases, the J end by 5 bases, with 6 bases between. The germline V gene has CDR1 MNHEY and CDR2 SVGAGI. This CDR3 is CASSYGGTEAFF. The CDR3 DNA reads TGTGCCAGCAGTTACGGGGGGACTGAAGCTTTCTTT.

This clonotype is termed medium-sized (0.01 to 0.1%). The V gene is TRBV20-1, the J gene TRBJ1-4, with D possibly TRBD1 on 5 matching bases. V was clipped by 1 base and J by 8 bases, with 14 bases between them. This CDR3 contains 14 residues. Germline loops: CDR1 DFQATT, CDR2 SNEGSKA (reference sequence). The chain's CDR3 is CSARGVGGAEKLFF. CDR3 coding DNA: TGCAGTGCTAGAGGGGTTGGGGGTGCAGAAAAACTGTTTTTT.

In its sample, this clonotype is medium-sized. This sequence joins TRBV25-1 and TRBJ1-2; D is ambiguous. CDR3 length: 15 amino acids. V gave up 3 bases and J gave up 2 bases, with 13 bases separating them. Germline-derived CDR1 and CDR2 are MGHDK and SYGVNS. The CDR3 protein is CASSEPTAGNYGYTF. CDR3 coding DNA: TGTGCCAGCAGTGAGCCGACCGCGGGGAACTATGGCTACACCTTC.

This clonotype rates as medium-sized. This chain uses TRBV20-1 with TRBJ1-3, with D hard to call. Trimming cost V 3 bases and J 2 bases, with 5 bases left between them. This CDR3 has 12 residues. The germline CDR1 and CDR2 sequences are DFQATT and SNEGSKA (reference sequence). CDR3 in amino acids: CSARSAGNTIYF. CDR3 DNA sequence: TGCAGTGCTAGGTCGGCTGGAAACACCATATATTTT.

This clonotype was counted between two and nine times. In DNA form, the CDR3 reads TGTGCCAGCAGGCGCGCCTCGGGGGGGGCGAACTATGGCTACACCTTC. It yields the protein CASRRASGGANYGYTF. The V gene is TRBV6-2 or TRBV6-3, the J gene TRBJ1-2; TRBD1 is a possible D gene (6 bases). Germline-derived CDR1 and CDR2 are MNHEY and SVGEGT. V lost 6 bases, J lost 2 bases, and 19 bases lay in between. This CDR3 comprises 16 residues.

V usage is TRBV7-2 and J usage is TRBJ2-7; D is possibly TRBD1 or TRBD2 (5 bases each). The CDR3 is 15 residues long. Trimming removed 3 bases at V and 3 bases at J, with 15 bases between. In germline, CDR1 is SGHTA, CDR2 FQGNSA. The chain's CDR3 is CASSLKGTNLYEQYF. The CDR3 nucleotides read TGTGCCAGCAGCTTGAAAGGGACGAACCTCTACGAGCAGTACTTC.

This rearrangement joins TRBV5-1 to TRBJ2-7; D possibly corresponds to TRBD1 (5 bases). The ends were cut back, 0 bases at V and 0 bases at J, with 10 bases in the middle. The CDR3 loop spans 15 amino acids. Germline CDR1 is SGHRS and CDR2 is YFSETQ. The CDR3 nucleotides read TGCGCCAGCAGCTTGGGGTCTGACAGCTCCTACGAGCAGTACTTC. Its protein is CASSLGSDSSYEQYF.

The CDR3 sequence is CSASGGERNTIYF. The CDR3 coding sequence is TGCAGTGCTAGTGGGGGAGAGAGAAACACCATATATTTT. V and J are TRBV20-1 and TRBJ1-3; D is possibly TRBD1 (5 bases). The CDR3 covers 13 residues. Germline V lookup: CDR1 DFQATT, CDR2 SNEGSKA (reference sequence). Trimming took off 3 bases at V and 5 bases at J, with 11 bases between the two ends.